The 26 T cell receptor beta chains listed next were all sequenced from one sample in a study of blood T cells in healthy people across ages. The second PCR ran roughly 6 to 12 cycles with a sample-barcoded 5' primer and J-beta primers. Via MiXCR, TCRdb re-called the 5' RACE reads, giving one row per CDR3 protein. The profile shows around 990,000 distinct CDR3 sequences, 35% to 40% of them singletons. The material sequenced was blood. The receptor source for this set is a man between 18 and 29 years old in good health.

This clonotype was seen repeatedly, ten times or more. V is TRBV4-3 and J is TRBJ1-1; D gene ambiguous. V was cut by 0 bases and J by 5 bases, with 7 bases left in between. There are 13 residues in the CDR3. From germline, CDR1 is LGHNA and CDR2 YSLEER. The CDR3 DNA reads TGCGCCAGCAGCCAAGATCGAGGAACTGAAGCTTTCTTT. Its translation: CASSQDRGTEAFF.

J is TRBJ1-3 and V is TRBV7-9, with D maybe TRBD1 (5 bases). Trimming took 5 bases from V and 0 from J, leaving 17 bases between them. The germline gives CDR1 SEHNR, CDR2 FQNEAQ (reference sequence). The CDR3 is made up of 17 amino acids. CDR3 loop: CASSNHTYRSSGNTIYF. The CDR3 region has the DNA TGTGCCAGCAGCAACCATACCTACAGGTCCTCTGGAAACACCATATATTTT. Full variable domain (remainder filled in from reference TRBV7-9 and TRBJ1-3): DTGVSQNPRHKITKRGQNVTFRCDPISEHNRLYWYRQTLGQGPEFLTYFQNEAQLEKSRLLSDRFSAERPKGSFSTLEIQRTEQGDSAMYLCASSNHTYRSSGNTIYFGEGSWLTVV.

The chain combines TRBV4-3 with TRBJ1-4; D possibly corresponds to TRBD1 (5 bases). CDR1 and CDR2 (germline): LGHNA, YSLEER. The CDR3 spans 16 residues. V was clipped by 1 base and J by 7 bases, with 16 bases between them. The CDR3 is CASSQVDGGQIEKLFF. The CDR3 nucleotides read TGCGCCAGCAGCCAAGTCGATGGGGGTCAGATTGAAAAACTGTTTTTT.

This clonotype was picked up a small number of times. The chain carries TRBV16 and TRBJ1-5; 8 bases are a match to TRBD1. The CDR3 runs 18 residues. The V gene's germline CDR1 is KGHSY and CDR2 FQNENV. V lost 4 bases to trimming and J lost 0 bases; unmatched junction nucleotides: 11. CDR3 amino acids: CASSRKGQGPYSNQPQHF. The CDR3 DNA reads TGTGCCAGCAGCCGCAAAGGACAGGGACCTTATAGCAATCAGCCCCAGCATTTT.

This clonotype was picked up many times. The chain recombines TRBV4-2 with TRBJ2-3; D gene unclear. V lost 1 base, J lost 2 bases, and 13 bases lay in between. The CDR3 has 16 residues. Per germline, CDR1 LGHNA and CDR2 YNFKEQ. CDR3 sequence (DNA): TGTGCCAGCAGCCAAGCTAGGGTCCTTATCACAGATACGCAGTATTTT. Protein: CASSQARVLITDTQYF.

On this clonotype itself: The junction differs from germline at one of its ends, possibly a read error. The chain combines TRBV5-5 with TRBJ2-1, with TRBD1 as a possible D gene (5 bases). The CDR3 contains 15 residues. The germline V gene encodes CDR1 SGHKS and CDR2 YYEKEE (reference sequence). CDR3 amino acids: CACSSLGHLYNERFF. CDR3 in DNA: TGTGCCTGCAGCTCTCTCGGACACCTCTACAATGAGCGGTTCTTC.

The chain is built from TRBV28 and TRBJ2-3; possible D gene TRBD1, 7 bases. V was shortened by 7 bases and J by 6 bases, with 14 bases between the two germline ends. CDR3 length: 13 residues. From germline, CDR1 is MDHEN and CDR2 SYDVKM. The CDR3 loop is CASKAGGLDTQYF. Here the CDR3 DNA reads TGTGCCAGCAAGGCAGGGGGGTTGGATACGCAGTATTTT.

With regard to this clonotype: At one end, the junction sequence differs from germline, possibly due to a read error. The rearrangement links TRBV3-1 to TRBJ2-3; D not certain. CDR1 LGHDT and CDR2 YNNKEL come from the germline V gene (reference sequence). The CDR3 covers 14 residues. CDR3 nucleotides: TGTACCAGCAGCAGCCGGCCGACGACAGATACGCAGTATTTT. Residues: CTSSSRPTTDTQYF.

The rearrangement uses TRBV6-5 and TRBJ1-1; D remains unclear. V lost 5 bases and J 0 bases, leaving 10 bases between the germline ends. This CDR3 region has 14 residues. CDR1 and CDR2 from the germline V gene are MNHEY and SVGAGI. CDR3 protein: CASSVSQLNTEAFF. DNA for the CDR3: TGTGCCAGCAGTGTCTCCCAATTGAACACTGAAGCTTTCTTT.

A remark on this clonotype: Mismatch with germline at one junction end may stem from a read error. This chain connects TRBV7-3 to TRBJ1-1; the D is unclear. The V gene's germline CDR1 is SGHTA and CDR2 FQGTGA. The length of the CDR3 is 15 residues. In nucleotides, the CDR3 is TGTTCCAGCAGCTTAGAACCTCAATCCCTCCCTCAAGCTTTCTTT. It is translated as CSSSLEPQSLPQAFF.

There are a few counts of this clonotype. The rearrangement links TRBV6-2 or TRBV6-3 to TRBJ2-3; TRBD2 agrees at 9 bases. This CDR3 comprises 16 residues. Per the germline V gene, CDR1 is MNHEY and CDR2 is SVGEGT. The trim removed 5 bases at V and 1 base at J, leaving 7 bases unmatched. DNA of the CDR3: TGTGCCAGCAGTACTGTAGCGGGGGTAGGCACAGATACGCAGTATTTT. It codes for CASSTVAGVGTDTQYF.

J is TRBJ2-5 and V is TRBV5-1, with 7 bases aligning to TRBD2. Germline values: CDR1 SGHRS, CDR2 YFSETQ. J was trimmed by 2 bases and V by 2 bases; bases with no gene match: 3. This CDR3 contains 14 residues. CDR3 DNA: TGCGCCAGCAGCTTCCACGGGAGGCAAGAGACCCAGTACTTC. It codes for CASSFHGRQETQYF. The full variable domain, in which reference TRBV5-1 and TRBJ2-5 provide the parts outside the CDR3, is KAGVTQTPRYLIKTRGQQVTLSCSPISGHRSVSWYQQTPGQGLQFLFEYFSETQRNKGNFPGRFSGRQFSNSRSEMNVSTLELGDSALYLCASSFHGRQETQYFGPGTRLLVL.

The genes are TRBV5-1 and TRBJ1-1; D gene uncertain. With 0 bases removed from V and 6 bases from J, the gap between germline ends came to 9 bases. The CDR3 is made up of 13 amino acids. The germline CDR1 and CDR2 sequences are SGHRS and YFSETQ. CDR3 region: CASSLADLAEAFF. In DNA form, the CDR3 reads TGCGCCAGCAGCTTGGCTGATCTAGCTGAAGCTTTCTTT.

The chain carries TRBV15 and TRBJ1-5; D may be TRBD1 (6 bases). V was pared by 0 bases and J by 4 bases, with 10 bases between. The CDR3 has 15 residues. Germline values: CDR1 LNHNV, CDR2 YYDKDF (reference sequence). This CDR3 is CATSRDEGGNQPQHF. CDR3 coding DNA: TGTGCCACCAGCAGAGATGAGGGGGGGAATCAGCCCCAGCATTTT.

The CDR3 reads CASSQAGDNQPQHF. CDR3 bases: TGCGCCAGCAGCCAAGCAGGGGACAATCAGCCCCAGCATTTT. The gene calls are TRBV4-1 and TRBJ1-5; a possible D gene is TRBD1 (6 bases). Trimming took off 1 base at V and 3 bases at J, with 7 bases between the two ends. The CDR3 totals 14 residues. Looked up from germline, CDR1 is MGHRA and CDR2 is YSYEKL.

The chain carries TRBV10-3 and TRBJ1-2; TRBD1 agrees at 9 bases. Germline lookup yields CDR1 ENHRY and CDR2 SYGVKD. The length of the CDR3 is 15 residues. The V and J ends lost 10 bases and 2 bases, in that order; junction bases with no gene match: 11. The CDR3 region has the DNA TGTGCCACCGCGATTGGGACAGGGAACAACTATGGCTACACCTTC. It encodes CATAIGTGNNYGYTF.

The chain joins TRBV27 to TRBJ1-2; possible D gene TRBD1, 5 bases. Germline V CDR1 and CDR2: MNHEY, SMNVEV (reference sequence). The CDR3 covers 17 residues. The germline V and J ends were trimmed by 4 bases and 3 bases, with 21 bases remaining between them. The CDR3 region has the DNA TGTGCCAGCAGTTCAAACTCGCCGGGACGCCCTGACTATGGCTACACCTTC. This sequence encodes CASSSNSPGRPDYGYTF.

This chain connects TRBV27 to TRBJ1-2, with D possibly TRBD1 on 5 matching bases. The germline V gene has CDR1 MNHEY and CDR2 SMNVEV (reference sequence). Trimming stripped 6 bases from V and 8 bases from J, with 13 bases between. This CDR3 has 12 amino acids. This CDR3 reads CASSQGVGGYTF. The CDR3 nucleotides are TGTGCCAGCAGCCAAGGGGTGGGGGGCTACACCTTC.

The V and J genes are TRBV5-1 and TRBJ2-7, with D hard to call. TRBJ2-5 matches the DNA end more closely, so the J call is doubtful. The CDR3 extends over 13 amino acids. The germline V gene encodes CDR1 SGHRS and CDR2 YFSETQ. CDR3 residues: CASSFMGGETQYF. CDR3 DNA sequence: TGCGCCAGCAGCTTTATGGGCGGCGAGACCCAGTACTTC.

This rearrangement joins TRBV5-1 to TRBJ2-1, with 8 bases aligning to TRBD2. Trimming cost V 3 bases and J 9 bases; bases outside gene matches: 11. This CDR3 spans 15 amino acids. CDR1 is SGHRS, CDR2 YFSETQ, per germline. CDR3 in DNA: TGCGCCAGCAGCTCAAGGACTAGCCCCCAGACTGAGCAGTTCTTC. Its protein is CASSSRTSPQTEQFF. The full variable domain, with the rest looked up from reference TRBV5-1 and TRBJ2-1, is KAGVTQTPRYLIKTRGQQVTLSCSPISGHRSVSWYQQTPGQGLQFLFEYFSETQRNKGNFPGRFSGRQFSNSRSEMNVSTLELGDSALYLCASSSRTSPQTEQFFGPGTRLTVL.

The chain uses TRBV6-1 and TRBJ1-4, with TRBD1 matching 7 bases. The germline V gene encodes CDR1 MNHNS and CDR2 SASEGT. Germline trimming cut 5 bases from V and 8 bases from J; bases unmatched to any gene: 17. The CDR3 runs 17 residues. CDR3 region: CASSKNIYRGPTEKLFF. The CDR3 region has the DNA TGTGCCAGCAGTAAAAATATCTACAGGGGCCCTACGGAAAAACTGTTTTTT.

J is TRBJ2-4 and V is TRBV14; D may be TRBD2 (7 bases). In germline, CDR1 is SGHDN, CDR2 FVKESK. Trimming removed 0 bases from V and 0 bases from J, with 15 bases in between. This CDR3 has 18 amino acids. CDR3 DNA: TGTGCCAGCAGCCAAGAAATCGGCGGGGGCTTAGCCAAAAACATTCAGTACTTC. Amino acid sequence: CASSQEIGGGLAKNIQYF.

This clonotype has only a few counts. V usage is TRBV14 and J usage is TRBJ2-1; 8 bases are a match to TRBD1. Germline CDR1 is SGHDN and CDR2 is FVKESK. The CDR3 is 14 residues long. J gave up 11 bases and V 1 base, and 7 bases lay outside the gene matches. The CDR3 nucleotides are TGTGCCAGCAGCCAAGTTAATGCAGGGGGCAAGCAGTTCTTC. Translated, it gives CASSQVNAGGKQFF.

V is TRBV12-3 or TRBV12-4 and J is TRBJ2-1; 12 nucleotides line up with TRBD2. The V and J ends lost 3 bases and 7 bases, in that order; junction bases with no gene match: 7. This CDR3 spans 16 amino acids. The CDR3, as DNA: TGTGCCAGCAGTTTCTCTAGCGGGGGGGCCGGGAATGAGCAGTTCTTC. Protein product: CASSFSSGGAGNEQFF.

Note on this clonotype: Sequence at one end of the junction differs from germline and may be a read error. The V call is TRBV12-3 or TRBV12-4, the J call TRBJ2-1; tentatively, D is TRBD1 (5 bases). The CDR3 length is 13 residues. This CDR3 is CVSSQGRNNEQFF. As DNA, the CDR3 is TGTGTCAGCAGTCAGGGCAGAAACAATGAGCAGTTCTTC.

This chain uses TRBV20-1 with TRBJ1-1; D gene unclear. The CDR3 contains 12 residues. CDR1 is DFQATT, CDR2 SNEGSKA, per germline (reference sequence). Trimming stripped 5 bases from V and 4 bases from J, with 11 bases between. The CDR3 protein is CSALHPGTEAFF. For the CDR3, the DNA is TGCAGTGCTCTCCACCCGGGCACTGAAGCTTTCTTT.